This TCR beta chain comes out of a study of blood T cell repertoires in COVID-19. In the study overall: The samples span acute and convalescent COVID-19 from the United States, Italy and Spain.

Profiling relied on immunoSEQ multiplex PCR, and the TCRdb table lists in-frame clones only, not all of them. Among tens of thousands of clones listed, about 83% were seen once. The CDR3 has 12 residues. Trimming cost V 8 bases and J 3 bases; bases outside gene matches: 4. Germline assignment: CDR1 MNHEY and CDR2 SVGAGI. The sequenced sample was peripheral blood. The receptor comes from a human donor in a cohort sampled during active COVID-19. The chain carries TRBV6-5 and TRBJ2-7, with 7 bases fitting TRBD1. CDR3 DNA: TGTGCCAGCGGGGACAGCCTCTACGAGCAGTACTTC. This encodes CASGDSLYEQYF.